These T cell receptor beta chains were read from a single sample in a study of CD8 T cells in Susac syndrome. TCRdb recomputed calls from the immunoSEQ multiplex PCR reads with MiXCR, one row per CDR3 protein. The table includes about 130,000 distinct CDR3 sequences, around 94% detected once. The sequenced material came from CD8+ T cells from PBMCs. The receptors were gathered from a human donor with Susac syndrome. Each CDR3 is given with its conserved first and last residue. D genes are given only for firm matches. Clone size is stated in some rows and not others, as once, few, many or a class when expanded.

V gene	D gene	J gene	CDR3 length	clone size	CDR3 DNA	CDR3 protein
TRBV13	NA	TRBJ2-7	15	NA	TGTGCCAGCAGCTTAGAAGGGGAGAGGGGTTACGAGCAGTACTTC	CASSLEGERGYEQYF
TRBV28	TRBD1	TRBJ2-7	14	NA	TGTGCCAGCAGCCCTGCAGGGGGTGGCTACGAGCAGTACTTC	CASSPAGGGYEQYF
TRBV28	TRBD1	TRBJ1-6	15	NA	TGTGCCAGCAGTCAAATCCGGGACAGGGGTTCACCCCTCCACTTT	CASSQIRDRGSPLHF
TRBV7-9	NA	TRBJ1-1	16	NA	TGTGCCAGCAGCTTAGAGGTGGGGGGATCGTCTGCTGAAGCTTTCTTT	CASSLEVGGSSAEAFF
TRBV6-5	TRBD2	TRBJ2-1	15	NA	TGTGCCAGCAGCCCCACTAGCGGCTCCTACAATGAGCAGTTCTTC	CASSPTSGSYNEQFF
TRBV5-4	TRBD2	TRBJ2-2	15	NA	TGTGCCAGCTCGGGACTAGCGGGAGTCCCCGGGGAGCTGTTTTTT	CASSGLAGVPGELFF
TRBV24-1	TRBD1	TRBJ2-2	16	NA	TGTGCCACCAGTGATTTCGCGACAGGGGACACCGGGGAGCTGTTTTTT	CATSDFATGDTGELFF
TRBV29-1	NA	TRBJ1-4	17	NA	TGCAGCGTTGAAGACCCCTTTTCGGAGTCCACTAATGAAAAACTGTTTTTT	CSVEDPFSESTNEKLFF
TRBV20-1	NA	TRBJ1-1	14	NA	TGCAGTGCTACTCACCCGGACAGGAACACTGAAGCTTTCTTT	CSATHPDRNTEAFF
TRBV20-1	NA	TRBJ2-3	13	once	TGCAGTGCTACCCCCTCTGGCACAGATACGCAGTATTTT	CSATPSGTDTQYF
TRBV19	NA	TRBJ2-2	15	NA	TGTGCCAGTAGTATATTCTCGGAGCACACCGGGGAGCTGTTTTTT	CASSIFSEHTGELFF
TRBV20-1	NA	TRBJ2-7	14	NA	TGCAGTGCTAGGGGGTCCATTTTGGAGCTCGAGCAGTACTTC	CSARGSILELEQYF
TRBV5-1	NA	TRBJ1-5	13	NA	TGCGCCAGCAGCTTTCTTCGGGGGCAGCCCCAGCATTTT	CASSFLRGQPQHF
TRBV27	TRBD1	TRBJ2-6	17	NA	TGTGCCAGCAGTACCGGGACAGTGGACTCTGGGGCCAACGTCCTGACTTTC	CASSTGTVDSGANVLTF
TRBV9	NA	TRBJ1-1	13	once	TGTGCCAGCTCCGGAGAGGGGAACACTGAAGCTTTCTTT	CASSGEGNTEAFF
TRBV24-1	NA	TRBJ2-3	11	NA	TGTGCCACCGGGACGGCAGATACGCAGTATTTT	CATGTADTQYF
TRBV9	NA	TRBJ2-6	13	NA	TGTGCCAGCGGGCGTTCTGGGGCCAACGTCCTGACTTTC	CASGRSGANVLTF
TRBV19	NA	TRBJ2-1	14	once	TGTGCCAGTACTTACTCCAGGGGCTACAATGAGCAGTTCTTC	CASTYSRGYNEQFF
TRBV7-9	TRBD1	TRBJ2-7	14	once	TGTGCCAGCAGCTGGGACAGTCGATTCTACGAGCAGTACTTC	CASSWDSRFYEQYF
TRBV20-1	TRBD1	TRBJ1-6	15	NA	TGCAGTGCTAGTCCCCCGGGACAGGAAAATTCACCCCTCCACTTT	CSASPPGQENSPLHF
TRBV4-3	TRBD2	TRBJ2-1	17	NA	TGCGCCAGCAGCCAAGGGACACCGACTAGCATCCACAATGAGCAGTTCTTC	CASSQGTPTSIHNEQFF
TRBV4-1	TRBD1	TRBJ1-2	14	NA	TGCGCCAGCAGCCAAGAACAGGGGTGGTATGGCTACACCTTC	CASSQEQGWYGYTF
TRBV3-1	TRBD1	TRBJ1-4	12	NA	TGTGCCAGCAGCATTCGACAGGGCTGGCTGTTTTTT	CASSIRQGWLFF
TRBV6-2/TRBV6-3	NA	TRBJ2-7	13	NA	TGTGCCGGAAGGTCGACAGATTCCTACGAGCAGTACTTC	CAGRSTDSYEQYF
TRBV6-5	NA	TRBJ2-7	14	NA	TGTGCCAGCAGTTACGACGGGTACTCCTACGAGCAGTACTTC	CASSYDGYSYEQYF
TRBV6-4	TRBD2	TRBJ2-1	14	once	TGTGCCAGCAGCCCGGGACTAGCGGGAGCTGAGCAGTTCTTC	CASSPGLAGAEQFF
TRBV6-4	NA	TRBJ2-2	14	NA	TGTGCCAGCAGTGACAGGGGGAGTCCCGGGGAGCTGTTTTTT	CASSDRGSPGELFF
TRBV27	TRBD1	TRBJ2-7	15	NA	TGTGCCAGCAGTTCGACGACAGGGGAAAGCTACGAGCAGTACTTC	CASSSTTGESYEQYF
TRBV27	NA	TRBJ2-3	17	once	TGTGCCAGCAGTCCGTGGGGGGAAGCGAGAGAAGCAGATACGCAGTATTTT	CASSPWGEAREADTQYF
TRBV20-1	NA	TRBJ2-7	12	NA	TGCAGTGCTAGGAGCAGGGGAAGCGAGCAGTACTTC	CSARSRGSEQYF
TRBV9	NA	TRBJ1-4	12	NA	TGTGCCAGCAGCGGAAAGAATGAAAAACTGTTTTTT	CASSGKNEKLFF
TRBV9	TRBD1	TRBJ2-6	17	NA	TGTGCCAGCAGCGTAAGGACAGGGGACTCTGGGGCCAACGTCCTGACTTTC	CASSVRTGDSGANVLTF
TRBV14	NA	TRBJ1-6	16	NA	TGTGCCAGCAGCCAGTTTGGGGGCTCCTATAATTCACCCCTCCACTTT	CASSQFGGSYNSPLHF
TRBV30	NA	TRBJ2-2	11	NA	TGTGCCCTGGACTCCCCCGGGGAGCTGTTTTTT	CALDSPGELFF
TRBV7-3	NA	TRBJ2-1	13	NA	TGTGCCAGCAGCTTATTGGGGGGAGATGAGCAGTTCTTC	CASSLLGGDEQFF
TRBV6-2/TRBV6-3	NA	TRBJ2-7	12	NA	TGTGCCAGCAGTTACGCCCTGTACGAGCAGTACTTC	CASSYALYEQYF
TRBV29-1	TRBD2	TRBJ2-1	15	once	TGCAGCGTTGTATTTGGCGGGGGGGCCTCGGATGAGCAGTTCTTC	CSVVFGGGASDEQFF
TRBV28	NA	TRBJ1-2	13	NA	TGTGCCAGCAGCCCCTTCGGGACGCAAGGCTACACCTTC	CASSPFGTQGYTF
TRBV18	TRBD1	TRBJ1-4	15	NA	TGTGCCAGCTCACCAACGGGACAGGGTGATGAAAAACTGTTTTTT	CASSPTGQGDEKLFF
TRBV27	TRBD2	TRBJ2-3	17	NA	TGTGCCAGCAGTCCCCTTGGCCTAGCGGGCATCACAGATACGCAGTATTTT	CASSPLGLAGITDTQYF
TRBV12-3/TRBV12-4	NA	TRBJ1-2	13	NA	TGTGCCAGCAGAAGGAACGCTAACTATGGCTACACCTTC	CASRRNANYGYTF
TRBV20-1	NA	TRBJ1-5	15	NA	TGCAGTGCTAGAGATTCCAGTTTGGGCAATCAGCCCCAGCATTTT	CSARDSSLGNQPQHF